The sequence of this T cell receptor (beta chain) was determined in a study of OX40 agonist ivuxolimab in advanced cancers. Profiling relied on immunoSEQ multiplex PCR, and the TCRdb table lists in-frame clones only, not all of them. This sample has about 110,000 clones, with around 90% found just once. Study results and caveats: People who partly responded at 0.1-3.0 mg/kg had some of the least clonal expansion seen. Among T cells, CD8+ cells averaged more expanded clones than CD4+ cells.

In the case of this clone: Its antigen remains unidentified.

With V trimmed by 4 bases and J by 8 bases, 10 bases remained unmatched. The CDR3 length is 15 residues. CDR1 and CDR2 (germline): MNHEY, SVGAGI. This receptor was taken from an adult with an advanced solid tumor such as melanoma, head and neck, liver or kidney cancer. The rearrangement joins TRBV6-5 to TRBJ2-1, with 8 nucleotides matching TRBD2. This specimen consisted of CD4+ or CD8+ T cells sorted from blood, obtained in a trial of the OX40 agonist ivuxolimab. This CDR3 is CASSSYSGGPDEQFF. CDR3 bases: TGTGCCAGCAGTTCGTACTCGGGGGGGCCCGATGAGCAGTTCTTC.